These 24 T cell receptor beta chains originate from one sample sequenced in a study of T cells in Graves' hyperthyroidism and ophthalmopathy. Researchers amplified the TCR beta CDR3 regions from RNA transcripts. The primer set for the first-round RT-PCR of the TCR CDR3 was HTBI. MiXCR, applied by TCRdb to the multiplex PCR reads, yields one record per CDR3 protein. The table shows about 600,000 distinct CDR3 sequences, with 14% occurring only once. The sequenced sample was blood. These receptors originate from a woman between 18 and 30 years old with Graves' ophthalmopathy.

This clonotype was counted at least ten times. The rearrangement uses TRBV2 and TRBJ2-3; D is unresolved. V was cut by 10 bases and J by 4 bases, with 18 bases left in between. From germline, CDR1 is SNHLY and CDR2 FYNNEI. There are 14 residues in the CDR3. CDR3 nucleotides: TGTGCCACCCTCCCGGTTACGGGCCCAGATACGCAGTATTTT. Protein: CATLPVTGPDTQYF.

This rearrangement joins TRBV14 to TRBJ2-3; the match to TRBD2 covers 7 bases. Germline V gives CDR1 SGHDN, CDR2 FVKESK. V dropped 1 base and J dropped 9; count of bases not matched to a gene: 10. The CDR3 spans 15 residues. In nucleotides, the CDR3 is TGTGCCAGCAGCCAAGTGGGACTAACCCACACCACGCAGTATTTT. Its protein product is CASSQVGLTHTTQYF.

This clonotype was seen a handful of times. The chain joins TRBV27 to TRBJ2-6, with a weak D call TRBD2 (6 bases). CDR3 length: 17 amino acids. Trimming removed 5 bases at V and 1 base at J, with 15 bases between. From germline, CDR1 is MNHEY and CDR2 SMNVEV (reference sequence). CDR3 coding DNA: TGTGCCAGCAGTATCACCGGGAGCTCTTCTGGGGCCAACGTCCTGACTTTC. It specifies CASSITGSSSGANVLTF.

In this sample, this clonotype turned up many times. V is TRBV2 and J is TRBJ2-1, with D possibly TRBD2 on 6 matching bases. This CDR3 comprises 14 residues. V was shortened by 9 bases and J by 4 bases, with 16 bases between the two germline ends. Germline lookup yields CDR1 SNHLY and CDR2 FYNNEI. The CDR3 spells CASLPRDFYNEQFF. CDR3 nucleotides: TGTGCCAGTCTACCCCGGGACTTTTACAATGAGCAGTTCTTC. The full variable domain, completed using reference TRBV2 and TRBJ2-1, is EPEVTQTPSHQVTQMGQEVILRCVPISNHLYFYWYRQILGQKVEFLVSFYNNEISEKSEIFDDQFSVERPDGSNFTLKIRSTKLEDSAMYFCASLPRDFYNEQFFGPGTRLTVL.

The table lists this clonotype with many counts. The genes are TRBV27 and TRBJ2-7, with D perhaps matching TRBD1 or TRBD2 (6 bases each). Deletions cut 7 bases from V and 3 bases from J, with 19 bases between. The V gene's germline CDR1 is MNHEY and CDR2 SMNVEV (reference sequence). CDR3 length equals 15 residues. The DNA of the CDR3 is TGTGCCAGCACCCCCGTAGGGGGGCGAATCTACGAGCAGTACTTC. Translating gives CASTPVGGRIYEQYF.

At least ten counts were recorded for this clonotype. V and J are TRBV11-2 and TRBJ2-7; 10 nucleotides agree with TRBD2. Germline values: CDR1 SGHAT, CDR2 FQNNGV. Germline trimming cut 1 base from V and 6 bases from J; bases unmatched to any gene: 12. The CDR3 runs to 17 residues. CDR3 loop: CASSLVPSGSPVGEQYF. The DNA of the CDR3 is TGTGCCAGCAGCTTAGTGCCTAGCGGGAGTCCGGTAGGCGAGCAGTACTTC.

This clonotype came up many times. J is TRBJ2-5 and V is TRBV7-9; D not resolved. V was pared by 8 bases and J by 4 bases, with 17 bases between. The CDR3 loop spans 14 amino acids. Germline values: CDR1 SEHNR, CDR2 FQNEAQ (reference sequence). The CDR3 reads CASESASPPETQYF. DNA of the CDR3: TGTGCCAGCGAGTCAGCAAGCCCCCCAGAGACCCAGTACTTC.

This clonotype was observed many times. The CDR3 sequence is CAWKRGPTGELFF. CDR3 coding DNA: TGTGCCTGGAAGCGGGGCCCCACCGGGGAGCTGTTTTTT. The rearrangement links TRBV30 to TRBJ2-2, with 7 nucleotides matching TRBD2. CDR3 length: 13 residues. Germline V CDR1 and CDR2: GTSNPN, SVGIG (reference sequence). J was trimmed by 4 bases and V by 4 bases; bases with no gene match: 3. Supplemented by reference TRBV30 and TRBJ2-2, the full variable domain reads SQTIHQWPATLVQPVGSPLSLECTVEGTSNPNLYWYRQAAGRGLQLLFYSVGIGQISSEVPQNLSASRPQDRQFILSSKKLLLSDSGFYLCAWKRGPTGELFFGEGSRLTVL.

V is TRBV27 and J is TRBJ1-5, with D perhaps TRBD1 (5 bases). Germline V CDR1 and CDR2: MNHEY, SMNVEV (reference sequence). Trimming removed 3 bases at V and 8 bases at J, with 14 bases between. The CDR3 is 14 residues long. CDR3 DNA: TGTGCCAGCAGTTTTGGAGCAGGGTTGAAGCCCCAGCATTTT. Amino acids: CASSFGAGLKPQHF.

This clonotype occurred a few times. The CDR3 coding sequence is TGTGCCACCCCCGGGGGACTAGCGGGATCGAACACCGGGGAGCTGTTTTTT. Residues: CATPGGLAGSNTGELFF. This sequence joins TRBV7-9 and TRBJ2-2; 13 nucleotides line up with TRBD2. This CDR3 is 17 amino acids long. The ends lost 10 bases at V and 0 bases at J; junction bases unmatched: 8. From germline, CDR1 is SEHNR and CDR2 FQNEAQ (reference sequence).

This clonotype occurred many times. The chain recombines TRBV19 with TRBJ1-1; possibly TRBD1 for D (5 bases). V was shortened by 5 bases and J by 8 bases, with 15 bases between the two germline ends. This CDR3 spans 13 amino acids. Germline values: CDR1 LNHDA, CDR2 SQIVND (reference sequence). CDR3 bases: TGTGCCAGTAGTCCCTTGGGGACGGGGGAAGCTTTCTTT. This translates into CASSPLGTGEAFF.

For the CDR3, the DNA is TGTGCCAGCACCGACGGGGGGGACGGCTACACCTTC. It codes for CASTDGGDGYTF. The chain joins TRBV6-1 to TRBJ1-2; D perhaps matches TRBD1 (5 bases). The V and J ends lost 7 bases and 8 bases respectively, with 14 bases between them. The CDR3 is 12 residues long. Germline-derived CDR1 and CDR2 are MNHNS and SASEGT.

This clonotype was counted at least ten times. One end of the junction does not line up with germline, which may come from a read error. The gene calls are TRBV20-1 and TRBJ1-5, with 8 bases that match TRBD1. The CDR3 is 16 residues long. The germline V gene has CDR1 DFQATT and CDR2 SNEGSKA (reference sequence). CDR3 loop: CSARGLRGQDNQRQHF. Written as DNA, the CDR3 is TGCAGTGCTAGAGGACTTCGGGGACAGGACAATCAGCGCCAGCATTTT.

The chain recombines TRBV14 with TRBJ2-1; 7 bases are a match to TRBD2. The germline V gene has CDR1 SGHDN and CDR2 FVKESK. The V segment lost 4 bases and the J segment 2 bases; nucleotides outside the gene matches: 5. CDR3 length: 15 residues. The CDR3: CASSPRAGAYNEQFF. In DNA, the CDR3 is TGTGCCAGCAGCCCCCGTGCGGGAGCCTACAATGAGCAGTTCTTC.

This clonotype was seen more than once but under ten times. A much larger clone lies a single base off, so this may be a read error. The J gene is TRBJ1-1, the V gene TRBV12-3 or TRBV12-4; TRBD1 matches 7 bases. The CDR3 runs to 13 residues. Trimming took 8 bases from V and 3 from J; bases not matched to a gene: 6. The CDR3 is CASGNTGDTEAFF. The CDR3 DNA reads as TGTGCCAGCGGAAATACAGGGGACACTGAAGCTTTCTTT.

The sample holds many counts of this clonotype. V usage is TRBV11-3 and J usage is TRBJ1-5; D is uncertain. The CDR3 is made up of 15 amino acids. CDR1 is SGHNT and CDR2 is YENEEA in the germline V gene. V was pared by 5 bases and J by 2 bases, with 13 bases between. The CDR3 DNA sequence: TGTGCCAGCAGCCCCCAGTCCAGGCGCAATCAGCCCCAGCATTTT. Its translation is CASSPQSRRNQPQHF. Supplemented by reference TRBV11-3 and TRBJ1-5, the full variable domain reads EAGVVQSPRYKIIEKKQPVAFWCNPISGHNTLYWYLQNLGQGPELLIRYENEEAVDDSQLPKDRFSAERLKGVDSTLKIQPAELGDSAVYLCASSPQSRRNQPQHFGDGTRLSIL.

This clonotype was observed a few times. The rearrangement joins TRBV4-3 to TRBJ2-2; D might be TRBD1 or TRBD2, each matching 5 bases. This CDR3 spans 15 amino acids. Germline V lookup: CDR1 LGHNA, CDR2 YSLEER. The V gene lost 3 bases and the J gene lost 6 bases, with 14 bases spanning the gap. CDR3 in amino acids: CASSHRDRQSGELFF. DNA for the CDR3: TGCGCCAGCAGCCATCGGGACCGACAGTCCGGGGAGCTGTTTTTT.

Ten or more counts support this clonotype. V usage is TRBV20-1 and J usage is TRBJ2-5; 9 positions match TRBD2. V shed 6 bases, J shed 1 base, and the junction held 3 bases outside the gene matches. Germline CDR1 is DFQATT and CDR2 is SNEGSKA (reference sequence). The CDR3 is 13 amino acids. Written as DNA, the CDR3 is TGCAGTGCGCTGACTAGCGGCCAAGAGACCCAGTACTTC. It codes for CSALTSGQETQYF.

This rearrangement joins TRBV30 to TRBJ2-5; D gene ambiguous. Germline V gives CDR1 GTSNPN, CDR2 SVGIG (reference sequence). V gave up 5 bases and J gave up 3 bases, with 13 bases separating them. CDR3 length equals 13 residues. This CDR3 reads CAWSPPYKETQYF. The DNA for the CDR3 is TGTGCCTGGTCCCCCCCCTATAAAGAGACCCAGTACTTC.

This clonotype was counted ten times or more. V gene TRBV27 combines with J gene TRBJ2-7; TRBD1 aligns across 9 bases. Per germline, CDR1 MNHEY and CDR2 SMNVEV (reference sequence). With 0 bases clipped from V and 3 bases from J, the junction kept 9 bases outside the gene matches. The CDR3 is 17 amino acids. CDR3 DNA: TGTGCCAGCAGTTTATCGGGGGACAGGGTGACCTTCTACGAGCAGTACTTC. Translated, it gives CASSLSGDRVTFYEQYF.

In its sample, this clonotype was seen many times. The gene calls are TRBV6-1 and TRBJ1-6; no reliable D call. The V gene lost 6 bases and the J gene lost 8 bases, with 14 bases spanning the gap. The CDR3 has 14 amino acids. The V gene's germline CDR1 is MNHNS and CDR2 SASEGT. The CDR3, as DNA: TGTGCCAGCAGCAACGGAAGATTTGATTCACCCCTCCACTTT. Amino acids: CASSNGRFDSPLHF.

This clonotype showed up many times. The rearrangement joins TRBV2 to TRBJ1-2; 7 bases align to TRBD1. From germline, CDR1 is SNHLY and CDR2 FYNNEI. Trimming removed 8 bases from V and 7 bases from J; junction bases left unmatched: 10. The CDR3 is 13 amino acids. The DNA for the CDR3 is TGTGCCAGCCAGTTAGACAGGGATTCTGGCTACACCTTC. Amino acids: CASQLDRDSGYTF.

This clonotype was detected many times. The chain combines TRBV27 with TRBJ2-5; 8 nucleotides match TRBD2. This CDR3 contains 16 residues. Germline CDR1 is MNHEY and CDR2 is SMNVEV (reference sequence). Trimming took 6 bases from V and 3 from J; bases not matched to a gene: 12. The CDR3 DNA reads as TGTGCCAGCAGCCCAGGTAGCGGGAAGGTCGAAGAGACCCAGTACTTC. It yields the protein CASSPGSGKVEETQYF.

The rearrangement uses TRBV29-1 and TRBJ2-1; TRBD2 aligns across 11 bases. The CDR3 has 13 amino acids. V dropped 8 bases and J dropped 4; count of bases not matched to a gene: 4. Germline CDR1 SQVTM, CDR2 ANQGSEA. The CDR3, as DNA: TGCAGCAAATCTAGCGGGAGGTACAATGAGCAGTTCTTC. Translated: CSKSSGRYNEQFF.